What follows are 10 T cell receptor beta chains derived from one specimen sequenced in a study of tumor-infiltrating lymphocytes in primary liver carcinoma. The tissue used was unsorted bulk material of roughly 17-34 mg. RNA and DNA were co-extracted from it with the AllPrep DNA/RNA mini kit. Reverse transcription of 500 ng total RNA with a constant-region primer produced TCR beta cDNA. Three nested multiplex PCR rounds, a slightly modified ARM-PCR, produced the libraries for TCR beta. Amplification in the first two PCR rounds was performed using TRBV1-TRBV30 forward primers and a C-beta reverse primer for around 10 cycles each. Each CDR3 protein gets one entry after TCRdb re-called the multiplex PCR reads with MiXCR. The table has around 70,000 distinct CDR3 sequences, approximately 70% seen once; the top ten hold roughly 26%. The material sequenced was liver tumor tissue from sampling region 4. Stated subset: tumor region T4, right-lateral pole. The receptor set was obtained from a man aged 40-50 years with primary liver carcinoma and hepatitis B virus infection.

In its sample, this clonotype was seen a few times. V is TRBV7-2 and J is TRBJ2-1; no clear D gene. V lost 5 bases to trimming and J lost 5 bases, with 10 bases between them. Germline values: CDR1 SGHTA, CDR2 FQGNSA. The length of the CDR3 is 13 residues. CDR3 nucleotides: TGTGCCAGCAGCGGCTACTTGGACAATGAGCAGTTCTTC. Amino acids: CASSGYLDNEQFF.

Details on this clonotype: Relative to the germline gene, one junction end is altered; a read error may explain this. The CDR3 sequence: CANVLGGLRGHELFF. The CDR3 DNA follows: TGTGCCAACGTACTAGGGGGCCTCCGGGGACATGAGCTGTTCTTC. This chain joins TRBV11-2 and TRBJ2-1; 7 positions agree with TRBD1. The CDR3 has 15 amino acids. Germline V CDR1 and CDR2: SGHAT, FQNNGV.

Turning to this clonotype: Mismatch with germline at one junction end may stem from a read error. The chain joins TRBV4-2 to TRBJ2-7; TRBD2 matches at 13 bases. The CDR3 is 17 amino acids. Germline-derived CDR1 and CDR2 are LGHNA and YNFKEQ. The CDR3 is CATAGLAGAYKSHEQHF. Here the CDR3 DNA reads TGTGCCACTGCTGGACTAGCGGGAGCTTATAAGTCCCACGAGCAGCACTTC.

About this clonotype: A much larger clone lies a single base off, so this may be a read error. The chain uses TRBV5-6 and TRBJ2-3; 7 nucleotides align to TRBD2. This CDR3 has 16 residues. CDR1 and CDR2 from the germline V gene are SGHDT and YYEEEE. Trimming removed 0 bases from V and 5 bases from J; junction bases left unmatched: 9. CDR3 sequence reads: CASSLGGLLPEDTQYF. The CDR3 nucleotides read TGTGCCAGCAGCTTGGGGGGACTACTCCCCGAAGATACGCAGTATTTT.

The chain links TRBV29-1 to TRBJ2-7; the match to TRBD2 covers 9 bases. This CDR3 has 17 amino acids. Germline lookup yields CDR1 SQVTM and CDR2 ANQGSEA. The J segment lost 3 bases and the V segment lost 4 bases, leaving 16 bases of the junction unmatched. CDR3 in amino acids: CSVAVVGTSRWSYEQYF. CDR3 sequence (DNA): TGCAGCGTTGCGGTGGTTGGGACTAGCCGTTGGAGCTACGAGCAGTACTTC.

This clonotype has at least ten counts. The J gene is TRBJ1-2, the V gene TRBV14; D unclear. Trimming took off 3 bases at V and 0 bases at J, with 17 bases between the two ends. Looked up from germline, CDR1 is SGHDN and CDR2 is FVKESK. The CDR3 sequence is 17 residues long. The CDR3 loop reads CASSHTSLGSSNYGYTF. The CDR3 DNA sequence: TGTGCCAGCAGCCACACCAGCTTAGGCAGTTCTAACTATGGCTACACCTTC.

Within the sample, this clonotype is medium-sized. The V gene is TRBV6-6, the J gene TRBJ2-7; D ambiguous. V was clipped by 6 bases and J by 7 bases, with 19 bases between them. Germline V gene lookup returns CDR1 MNHNY and CDR2 SVGAGI (reference sequence). The CDR3 is 14 amino acids. This chain's CDR3 is CASRPRTQAREQYF. The CDR3 nucleotides are TGTGCCAGCAGACCTAGGACCCAGGCCCGGGAGCAGTACTTC.

As regards this clonotype: A junction boundary mismatches the germline segment, possibly from a read error. The chain is built from TRBV11-2 and TRBJ2-1, with D maybe TRBD1 (5 bases). CDR3 length equals 10 residues. In germline, CDR1 is SGHAT, CDR2 FQNNGV. CDR3: CASSSGEQFF. Written as DNA, the CDR3 is TGTGCTAGCAGCTCAGGGGAGCAGTTCTTC. Combining the CDR3 with reference TRBV11-2 and TRBJ2-1 gives the whole variable domain EAGVAQSPRYKIIEKRQSVAFWCNPISGHATLYWYQQILGQGPKLLIQFQNNGVVDDSQLPKDRFSAERLKGVDSTLKIQPAKLEDSAVYLCASSSGEQFFGPGTRLTVL.

In the case of this clonotype: Mismatch with germline at one junction end may stem from a read error. The chain combines TRBV5-6 with TRBJ1-1; TRBD1 matches at 8 bases. The CDR3 loop spans 14 amino acids. Looked up from germline, CDR1 is SGHDT and CDR2 is YYEEEE. CDR3 DNA: TGTGTCAGCAGCCTACGACAGGGGAACACTGAAGCTTCCTTT. Protein: CVSSLRQGNTEASF. The entire variable domain, with the rest obtained from reference TRBV5-6 and TRBJ1-1, is as follows: DAGVTQSPTHLIKTRGQQVTLRCSPKSGHDTVSWYQQALGQGPQFIFQYYEEEERQRGNFPDRFSGHQFPNYSSELNVNALLLGDSALYLCVSSLRQGNTEASFGQGTRLTVV.

In the case of this clonotype: At one boundary the junction diverges from the germline segment, which might be a read error. In DNA, the CDR3 is TGCACCAGCAGCTCCTCAGACAGCGGACTAGCGGGAGGGCCAGGAAATGAGCAGTTCTTC. It yields the protein CTSSSSDSGLAGGPGNEQFF. This chain joins TRBV4-1 and TRBJ2-1, with 15 bases matching TRBD2. The CDR3 runs to 20 residues. Germline loops: CDR1 MGHRA, CDR2 YSYEKL.